The sample holds a few counts of the clone carrying this TCR beta chain. Trimming took off 5 bases at V and 5 bases at J, with 13 bases between the two ends. This CDR3 has 14 amino acids. Germline loops: CDR1 LNHDA, CDR2 SQIVND (reference sequence). These data originate in a study of T cells in Graves' hyperthyroidism and ophthalmopathy. Amplification yielded TCR beta CDR3 regions, with RNA transcripts as the source. Researchers ran a first-round RT-PCR on the TCR CDR3 using the HTBI primer set. TCRdb passed the multiplex PCR reads through MiXCR, listing each CDR3 protein once. This table has about 270,000 distinct CDR3 sequences, roughly 20% appearing once. Fresh peripheral blood, 9.5 to 10 ml of it, supplied the PBMCs.

The source is a man in his thirties or forties with Graves' ophthalmopathy. The sample was blood. This rearrangement joins TRBV19 to TRBJ1-5; weak D call: TRBD1 (6 bases). The CDR3 protein is CASSATGNHQPQHF. The CDR3 DNA reads TGTGCCAGTAGTGCAACAGGGAACCATCAGCCCCAGCATTTT.